This TCR beta chain is drawn from a study of identical twins. CDR1 is SNHLY, CDR2 FYNNEI, per germline. V was pared by 8 bases and J by 6 bases, with 14 bases between. This CDR3 is built from 14 residues. Addition of a universal primer site occurred through template switching, and cDNA carried unique molecular identifiers. In TCRdb, the 5' RACE reads were re-called with MiXCR into one record per CDR3 protein. The sample contains 220,000 or so distinct CDR3 sequences, about 7% of which appear only once. This clonotype was seen repeatedly, ten times or more. The sample was also reused in another study, on yellow fever vaccine responses in identical twins.

The sequence was collected from a woman under 30 in good health. The chain links TRBV2 to TRBJ1-6; D unclear. Sequencing input: memory (CD45RO+) T cells sorted from blood. CDR3 DNA sequence: TGTGCCAGCGGAGTGGGTTTTAGTAATTCACCCCTCCACTTT. As protein: CASGVGFSNSPLHF.